A single T cell receptor beta chain is shown here with its context. This sample was taken from a study of identical twins. TCRdb passed the 5' RACE reads through MiXCR, listing each CDR3 protein once. The table shows hundreds of thousands of distinct CDR3 sequences, with about 18% occurring only once. The germline V gene encodes CDR1 SGHKS and CDR2 YYEKEE (reference sequence). The V end lost 4 bases, the J end lost 5 bases, and 12 bases lay between the germline ends. The CDR3 has 13 residues. These data were also reused for a study on T cells expressing NK-cell markers.

The clonotype was recovered from a woman younger than 35 in good health. Sequencing used PBMCs. The gene calls are TRBV5-5 and TRBJ2-5, with a possible D match to TRBD2 (6 bases). The CDR3, as DNA: TGTGCCAGCAGCACCGGACTAACGGAGACCCAGTACTTC. This sequence encodes CASSTGLTETQYF.